These T cell receptor beta chains were read from a single sample in a study of shared clonotypes between healthy human individuals. Generated by immunoSEQ multiplex PCR, the TCRdb table keeps only in-frame clones and is missing some. The repertoire holds 2 million to 2.5 million clones, with about nine tenths as singletons. Specimen: naive CD4+ T cells from PBMCs. The receptors originated from a man aged 18-30 years in good health. Some clones in this sample may be carry-over from other donors' samples. Both conserved end residues are part of each CDR3. The D gene is left open where the match is weak. Clone size is stated in some rows and not others, as once, few, many or a class when expanded.

D,J,length,size,V,CDR3,DNA
.,TRBJ1-1,15,.,TRBV5-1,CASSVTGTKNTEAFF,TGCGCCAGCAGCGTAACCGGGACAAAGAACACTGAAGCTTTCTTT
.,TRBJ1-5,13,.,TRBV2,CASRGTGNQPQHF,TGTGCCAGCAGGGGGACGGGAAATCAGCCCCAGCATTTT
TRBD1,TRBJ1-2,15,.,TRBV11-2,CASSLSRQGAYGYTF,TGTGCCAGCAGCCTATCCCGACAGGGCGCATATGGCTACACCTTC
TRBD1,TRBJ2-7,15,.,TRBV5-1,CASRPTGVRFGEQYF,TGCGCCAGCAGGCCCACAGGGGTTAGATTCGGCGAGCAGTACTTC
.,TRBJ1-3,13,.,TRBV9,CASSGQSGNTIYF,TGTGCCAGCAGCGGCCAGTCTGGAAACACCATATATTTT
TRBD1,TRBJ2-4,17,.,TRBV5-1,CASSLAWDRATKNIQYF,TGCGCCAGCAGCTTGGCTTGGGACAGGGCGACGAAAAACATTCAGTACTTC
TRBD1,TRBJ2-1,13,.,TRBV29-1,CSVAVGQTGGKFF,TGCAGCGTTGCAGTTGGCCAAACAGGGGGCAAGTTCTTC
.,TRBJ2-6,18,.,TRBV6-1,CASSEAAGSHSGANVLTF,TGTGCCAGCAGTGAAGCGGCGGGCAGCCACTCTGGGGCCAACGTCCTGACTTTC
.,TRBJ1-2,18,.,TRBV27,CASSPLIKTGLRGNGYTF,TGTGCCAGCAGCCCCCTCATAAAGACAGGACTTAGAGGGAATGGCTACACCTTC
TRBD1,TRBJ2-7,14,.,TRBV10-1,CAGAGTVLSYEQYF,TGCGCCGGAGCCGGGACAGTCCTCTCCTACGAGCAGTACTTC
.,TRBJ2-6,15,.,TRBV2,CASSETNIGANVLTF,TGTGCCAGCAGTGAAACAAATATAGGGGCCAACGTCCTGACTTTC
.,TRBJ2-3,15,.,TRBV28,CASSPAGPPTDTQYF,TGTGCCAGCAGTCCGGCGGGGCCCCCCACAGATACGCAGTATTTT
.,TRBJ1-1,16,.,TRBV7-9,CASSLRATGKNTEAFF,TGTGCCAGCAGCTTACGGGCAACAGGGAAGAACACTGAAGCTTTCTTT
TRBD2,TRBJ2-3,16,.,TRBV5-1,CASSFTSGSGTDTQYF,TGCGCCAGCAGCTTTACTAGCGGGAGTGGCACAGATACGCAGTATTTT
.,TRBJ2-3,16,.,TRBV7-8,CASSQIEGASTDTQYF,TGTGCCAGCAGCCAGATTGAGGGTGCCAGCACAGATACGCAGTATTTT
TRBD1,TRBJ2-7,14,.,TRBV19,CASSMTGVGYEQYF,TGTGCCAGTAGTATGACAGGGGTCGGCTACGAGCAGTACTTC
TRBD1,TRBJ2-4,13,.,TRBV11-2,CASSSGQGNIQYF,TGTGCCAGCAGCTCGGGACAGGGAAACATTCAGTACTTC
TRBD2,TRBJ2-1,12,.,TRBV15,CATSSRETEQFF,TGTGCCACCAGCTCGCGGGAGACAGAGCAGTTCTTC
.,TRBJ1-1,14,.,TRBV30,CAWSVRVGDTEAFF,TGTGCCTGGAGTGTACGGGTTGGGGACACTGAAGCTTTCTTT
.,TRBJ2-7,14,.,TRBV9,CASSVEGTSGEQYF,TGTGCCAGCAGCGTAGAGGGCACCTCCGGGGAGCAGTACTTC
.,TRBJ1-4,14,.,TRBV2,CASSRIPTNEKLFF,TGTGCCAGCAGTCGGATTCCAACTAATGAAAAACTGTTTTTT
TRBD2,TRBJ2-7,17,.,TRBV5-1,CASSPGLAGSSSYEQYF,TGCGCCAGCAGCCCGGGACTAGCGGGATCTAGCTCCTACGAGCAGTACTTC
.,TRBJ1-1,15,.,TRBV7-9,CASSLNGDGLTEAFF,TGTGCCAGCAGCTTAAACGGGGACGGCCTTACTGAAGCTTTCTTT
TRBD2,TRBJ2-1,14,.,TRBV7-2,CASSSRGSGGEQFF,TGTGCCAGCAGCTCGAGGGGTAGCGGGGGTGAGCAGTTCTTC
.,TRBJ1-1,13,few,TRBV7-9,CASSLSGGPEAFF,TGTGCCAGCAGCTTGTCGGGGGGGCCTGAAGCTTTCTTT
TRBD2,TRBJ2-7,13,few,TRBV6-5,CASSLRGGYEQYF,TGTGCCAGCAGTCTCCGGGGGGGATACGAGCAGTACTTC